The source of this T cell receptor beta chain is a study of blood T cells in healthy people across ages. Study-level results: Estimates of total diversity, which came from one million sequenced T cells, were considered to be underestimates. Percentage of naive T cells showed a strong correlation with TCR beta diversity.

Of note for this clonotype: The antigen is not known.

For the second PCR, which ran for about 7 to 12 cycles, a sample-barcoded 5' primer and a J-beta primer mix were used. Every molecule of cDNA carried a tag from a template-switch adaptor with 12 random nucleotides. TCRdb fed the 5' RACE reads into MiXCR, producing one record per CDR3 protein. The sample lists about 1.4 million distinct CDR3 sequences, 59% occurring once. Germline V lookup: CDR1 DFQATT, CDR2 SNEGSKA (reference sequence). Trimming pared 0 bases from V and 4 bases from J, leaving 12 bases between. This CDR3 comprises 14 residues. The origin of this receptor is a man aged 18-30 years in good health. The sequenced material came from blood. The chain recombines TRBV20-1 with TRBJ2-5; D possibly corresponds to TRBD1 (6 bases). The CDR3 DNA reads as TGCAGTGCTAGAGACGGACAGCAGGCAGAGACCCAGTACTTC. Its translation: CSARDGQQAETQYF.